The 6 T cell receptor beta chains given below trace back to one sample, sequenced in a study of cytomegalovirus exposure and HLA in healthy donors (dated by TCRdb to about 2017). Libraries came from the immunoSEQ multiplex PCR assay. The multiplex PCR relied on a mix of 60 forward primers for TCR Vbeta segments and 13 reverse primers for TCR Jbeta segments. The table comes from immuneACCESS by way of TCRdb, which keeps in-frame sequences with V and J called. Part of the clones is missing from these tables; in studies checked, under half for an unresolved V gene and the rest for unknown reasons. This sample holds around 150,000 clones; 50% to 75% were observed only once. The ten biggest clones cover about 2.9% of the sample. The material sequenced was PBMCs. The origin of the receptors is a woman aged 25 to 39 in good health and CMV-seropositive.

This CDR3 is CASSPGDQETQYF. In nucleotides, the CDR3 is TGCGCCAGCAGCCCCGGGGATCAGGAGACCCAGTACTTC. The chain recombines TRBV5-1 with TRBJ2-5; D perhaps matches TRBD2 (5 bases). There are 13 residues in the CDR3. The ends were cut back, 4 bases at V and 5 bases at J, with 12 bases in the middle. Per the germline V gene, CDR1 is SGHRS and CDR2 is YFSETQ.

The chain links TRBV25-1 to TRBJ1-2, with 7 bases matching TRBD1. This CDR3 comprises 12 residues. Looked up from germline, CDR1 is MGHDK and CDR2 is SYGVNS. V lost 8 bases and J lost 4; bases outside the gene matches: 4. This CDR3 reads CASYGTVYGYTF. As DNA, the CDR3 is TGTGCCAGCTATGGGACAGTCTATGGCTACACCTTC.

The chain carries TRBV6-5 and TRBJ1-1, with 8 positions matching TRBD1. CDR1 MNHEY and CDR2 SVGAGI come from the germline V gene. Trimming removed 6 bases from V and 6 bases from J; junction bases left unmatched: 3. This CDR3 has 12 amino acids. The chain's CDR3 is CASSRTGSEAFF. The CDR3 nucleotides read TGTGCCAGCAGCAGGACAGGGTCTGAAGCTTTCTTT.

CDR3 in DNA: TGTGCCTGGACCCTCAGGGGGATGCAAACTGAAGCTTTCTTT. Encoded protein: CAWTLRGMQTEAFF. The genes are TRBV30 and TRBJ1-1; 7 bases are a match to TRBD1. This CDR3 is built from 14 residues. From germline, CDR1 is GTSNPN and CDR2 SVGIG (reference sequence). Losses at the gene ends were 4 bases for V and 5 bases for J; bases not matched to a gene: 10.

This rearrangement joins TRBV27 to TRBJ2-5; 8 nucleotides match TRBD2. V gave up 5 bases and J gave up 3 bases; unmatched junction bases: 8. Germline loops: CDR1 MNHEY, CDR2 SMNVEV (reference sequence). The CDR3 has 15 residues. CDR3 in DNA: TGTGCCAGCAGTCGGTACGCGGGGGGAAAAGAGACCCAGTACTTC. Its protein product is CASSRYAGGKETQYF.

A few counts support this clone. The CDR3 DNA is TGTGCCAGCAGTAACGCTGCGCATGACCAAGAGACCCAGTACTTC. Encoded protein: CASSNAAHDQETQYF. This sequence joins TRBV25-1 and TRBJ2-5; D gene uncertain. Germline CDR1 MGHDK, CDR2 SYGVNS. The V end lost 5 bases, the J end lost 0 bases, and 13 bases lay between the germline ends. The CDR3 is made up of 15 amino acids.